Each of the 7 T cell receptor beta chains below was sequenced from the same sample in a study of blood T cell repertoires in COVID-19. Libraries were prepared by immunoSEQ multiplex PCR; TCRdb keeps only in-frame clonotypes and omits some of them. The table records 200,000 or so clones, 80% to 85% of them present only once. The sequenced sample consisted of PBMCs or T cells enriched from blood (not recorded which). The source of these receptors is a man aged 40-49 years who had recovered from COVID-19.

Only one count was recorded for this clone. V and J are TRBV29-1 and TRBJ2-1; the D is unclear. The CDR3 contains 11 residues. From germline, CDR1 is SQVTM and CDR2 ANQGSEA. V was cut by 7 bases and J by 1 base, with 5 bases left in between. CDR3 loop: CSGSSYNEQFF. The CDR3 coding sequence is TGCAGCGGGAGTTCCTACAATGAGCAGTTCTTC.

The genes are TRBV30 and TRBJ1-1; 7 bases are a match to TRBD1. The germline V gene has CDR1 GTSNPN and CDR2 SVGIG (reference sequence). V lost 4 bases to trimming and J lost 9 bases; unmatched junction nucleotides: 8. The CDR3 has 12 residues. Written as DNA, the CDR3 is TGTGCCTGGACCTACAGGGGCGGCAAAGCTTTCTTT. Translating gives CAWTYRGGKAFF.

The chain couples TRBV3-1 (or the pseudogene TRBV3-2) to TRBJ1-1, with 7 bases fitting TRBD1. Germline V gene data show CDR1 as LGHDT and CDR2 as YNNKEL (reference sequence). The CDR3 has 15 residues. The V and J ends lost 4 bases and 2 bases, in that order; junction bases with no gene match: 7. In DNA form, the CDR3 reads TGTGCCAGCAGCCCAACAGGAGGGGGCAACACTGAAGCTTTCTTT. Translation: CASSPTGGGNTEAFF.

V is TRBV6-5 and J is TRBJ1-4; D may be TRBD1 (5 bases). Germline V gives CDR1 MNHEY, CDR2 SVGAGI. The CDR3 totals 13 residues. V shed 6 bases and J shed 4 bases, with 9 bases lying between them. Here the CDR3 reads CASRGGGNEKLFF. The CDR3 nucleotides are TGTGCCAGCAGGGGGGGAGGTAATGAAAAACTGTTTTTT.

The chain uses TRBV7-2 and TRBJ1-1; D call uncertain. V was shortened by 5 bases and J by 9 bases, with 19 bases between the two germline ends. The germline V gene has CDR1 SGHTA and CDR2 FQGNSA. This CDR3 is built from 14 residues. DNA for the CDR3: TGTGCCAGCAGCCCCCCAGCCGCGAGGCTAAAAGCTTTCTTT. Its protein is CASSPPAARLKAFF.

The gene calls are TRBV19 and TRBJ1-2, with unresolved D. V dropped 6 bases and J dropped 3 bases, with 14 bases sitting between them. This CDR3 spans 14 amino acids. The germline CDR1 and CDR2 sequences are LNHDA and SQIVND (reference sequence). The CDR3 is CASSLTSGDYGYTF. In DNA, the CDR3 is TGTGCCAGTAGCCTGACCTCCGGGGACTATGGCTACACCTTC.

The chain recombines TRBV3-1 (or the pseudogene TRBV3-2) with TRBJ1-2, with 8 bases that match TRBD1. V was clipped by 4 bases and J by 4 bases; unmatched bases: 14. Germline-derived CDR1 and CDR2 are LGHDT and YNNKEL (reference sequence). The CDR3 covers 17 residues. The CDR3 reads CASSLTPGTGQLYGYTF. In DNA form, the CDR3 reads TGTGCCAGCAGCCTCACCCCCGGGACAGGCCAACTCTATGGCTACACCTTC.